This TCR beta chain was captured in a study of CXCR3-negative and CXCR3-positive naive CD8 T cells. Regarding the study as a whole: Surface CD5 looked about the same in the naive subsets, so the authors worked out TCR strength from TRB CDR3 properties. CXCR3-positive naive cells carried more hydrophobic TRB CDR3s than CXCR3-negative naive cells did. Memory cells diverged, while naive CXCR3-positive and CXCR3-negative cells had similar TRBV-TRBJ usage.

In regard to this clonotype: Its antigen is not known.

Germline assignment: CDR1 LNHDA and CDR2 SQIVND (reference sequence). The CDR3 is made up of 15 amino acids. Naive CD8+ T cells had a CD45RO-CCR7+CD27+CD95- phenotype. UMI-labeled 5' RACE TRB cDNA libraries were prepared from the cells. TCRdb re-called the 5' RACE reads; one entry per CDR3 protein, DNA not given. This repertoire includes about 140,000 distinct CDR3 sequences. Sequencing was carried out using naive CXCR3+ CD8+ T cells from blood. Regarding subset: CD45RO-CCR7+CD27+CD95- naive CD8+ T cells expressing CXCR3 (TNR3+). This clonotype originated in a human donor in good health. Some clones in this sample may be carry-over from other donors' samples. The chain has TRBV19 and TRBJ2-1; without DNA, the TCRdb call of TRBD2 cannot be checked. This CDR3 is CASSISSGSRNEQFF.